The subject of this entry is one T cell receptor (beta chain). Its specificity is not known. The CDR3 extends 3 residues past the end of the read, so its final part is completed from the germline J gene. Germline loops: CDR1 GTSNPN, CDR2 SVGIG (reference sequence). This CDR3 is 15 amino acids long. These data originate in a study of T cells in women clearing cervical HPV infection. Study-wide results and limits: Controls had more TRBV6-7 (about 0.15%) than cases (approximately 0.11%).

The assay was immunoSEQ multiplex PCR, and TCRdb's table has in-frame clones only and misses some. Its clone listing holds some 33,000 clones. Material: blood buffy coat. This sequence originates from a woman aged 18 to 69 with a cervical HPV16 infection that either progressed to CIN3+ or cleared (not recorded which). The chain carries TRBV30 and TRBJ2-2; D may correspond to TRBD1 or TRBD2 (6 bases each). CDR3 sequence reads: CAWNVGGGQGSPLFF. CDR3 bases read: TGTGCCTGGAACGTAGGAGGGGGACAAGGCTCACCG.